Detailed here is one TCR beta chain. What it recognizes is unknown. These data are taken from a study of OX40 agonist ivuxolimab in advanced cancers. The overall study: Ivuxolimab was delivered to patients intravenously every 2 weeks at doses spanning 0.01 to 10 mg/kg. Two cutaneous melanoma patients and one hepatocellular carcinoma patient, three in all, had partial responses. Each dose-escalation patient presented with hepatocellular carcinoma, melanoma, renal cell or head and neck cancer.

Clones were read by immunoSEQ multiplex PCR, and TCRdb kept only the in-frame ones, dropping some. The data show some 130,000 clones, less than 95% seen once. Germline V gives CDR1 SGHRS, CDR2 YFSETQ. This CDR3 is 14 amino acids long. V dropped 4 bases and J dropped 1 base, with 11 bases sitting between them. Study-level findings and limits: Doses of 0.1 to 3.0 mg/kg were accompanied by clonal expansion of CD4+ and CD8+ blood T cells by week 6.

The V and J genes are TRBV5-1 and TRBJ1-1; D gene ambiguous. The receptor was derived from an adult with an advanced solid tumor such as melanoma, head and neck, liver or kidney cancer. Specimen: CD4+ or CD8+ T cells sorted from blood, collected in a trial of the OX40 agonist ivuxolimab. The CDR3 protein is CASSVQMENTEAFF. Here the CDR3 DNA reads TGCGCCAGCAGCGTACAGATGGAGAACACTGAAGCTTTCTTT.